Here is one T cell receptor beta chain with its context. Its antigen remains unidentified. These data are taken from a study of OX40 agonist ivuxolimab in advanced cancers. Whole-study results and caveats: Expanded peripheral T-cell antigen specificity went undetermined.

The data were produced by immunoSEQ multiplex PCR, yet TCRdb's version contains in-frame clones alone and is incomplete. The table records 50,000 to 65,000 clones, approximately 92% of them present only once. Excluded were patients having autoimmune disease history or systemic immunosuppression. Researchers took blood at baseline, on cycle 4 day 1, and on cycle 7 day 1. This TCR came from an adult with an advanced solid tumor such as melanoma, head and neck, liver or kidney cancer. The source material was CD4+ or CD8+ T cells sorted from blood, sampled in a trial of the OX40 agonist ivuxolimab.

The CDR3 loop is CASSVRDGATNEKLFF. The CDR3 DNA reads as TGTGCCAGCAGCGTAAGGGACGGAGCAACTAATGAAAAACTGTTTTTT. The chain is built from TRBV9 and TRBJ1-4, with D possibly matching TRBD1 (5 bases). Deletions cut 1 base from V and 0 bases from J, with 10 bases between. The CDR3 covers 16 residues. Germline assignment: CDR1 SGDLS and CDR2 YYNGEE.